Listed below are T cell receptor beta chains from one sample, sequenced in a study of blood T cell repertoires in COVID-19. The method was immunoSEQ multiplex PCR; TCRdb's version includes in-frame clones alone and lacks a portion of them. Here the sample spans about 200,000 clones, approximately 80% being singletons. Sequenced: PBMCs or T cells enriched from blood (not recorded which). Receptor source: a man aged 40-55 years who had recovered from COVID-19. CDR3s include the opening cysteine and the closing phenylalanine or tryptophan. A D gene is named only where the DNA matches it firmly. Size values are once, few and many counts, or a class for expanded clones, and some rows have none.

V: TRBV19
J: TRBJ1-1
size: .
D: .
CDR3: CASSINPSYTEAFF
DNA: TGTGCCAGTAGTATTAATCCCTCGTACACTGAAGCTTTCTTT

V: TRBV20-1
J: TRBJ2-5
size: .
D: .
CDR3: CSAASGTQYF
DNA: TGCAGTGCCGCGTCCGGGACCCAGTACTTC

V: TRBV6-5
J: TRBJ1-6
size: .
D: .
CDR3: CASSYIAGEGNSPLHF
DNA: TGTGCCAGCAGTTACATAGCAGGGGAGGGTAATTCACCCCTCCACTTT

V: TRBV6-1
J: TRBJ1-3
size: .
D: TRBD1
CDR3: CASSEAGTGALSGNTIYF
DNA: TGTGCCAGCAGTGAAGCGGGGACAGGAGCCCTATCTGGAAACACCATATATTTT

V: TRBV18
J: TRBJ1-1
size: .
D: TRBD1
CDR3: CASSPRGDRGTEAFF
DNA: TGTGCCAGCTCACCACGGGGGGACAGGGGAACTGAAGCTTTCTTT

V: TRBV4-3
J: TRBJ2-1
size: .
D: .
CDR3: CASSLGHGVYNEQFF
DNA: TGCGCCAGCAGCCTAGGACATGGGGTCTACAATGAGCAGTTCTTC

V: TRBV7-3
J: TRBJ2-1
size: .
D: TRBD2
CDR3: CASSPGGPSYNEQFF
DNA: TGTGCCAGCAGCCCGGGAGGGCCGTCCTACAATGAGCAGTTCTTC

V: TRBV2
J: TRBJ1-6
size: .
D: TRBD1
CDR3: CASSARDRGNSPLHF
DNA: TGTGCCAGCAGTGCCCGGGACAGGGGTAATTCACCCCTCCACTTT

V: TRBV6-1
J: TRBJ2-5
size: few
D: TRBD2
CDR3: CASSEGLLAGVAETQYF
DNA: TGTGCCAGCAGTGAAGGATTACTAGCGGGAGTAGCAGAGACCCAGTACTTC

V: TRBV19
J: TRBJ2-7
size: .
D: TRBD1
CDR3: CASSWDRVSAYEQYF
DNA: TGTGCCAGTAGCTGGGACAGGGTCTCAGCCTACGAGCAGTACTTC

V: TRBV20-1
J: TRBJ2-3
size: .
D: TRBD1
CDR3: CSASHAAGQGATDTQYF
DNA: TGCAGTGCTAGTCATGCAGCCGGACAGGGGGCAACAGATACGCAGTATTTT

V: TRBV7-6
J: TRBJ2-3
size: .
D: TRBD2
CDR3: CASSSRRSGMDTQYF
DNA: TGTGCCAGCAGCTCCCGGAGAAGCGGGATGGATACGCAGTATTTT

V: TRBV24-1
J: TRBJ1-5
size: .
D: TRBD1
CDR3: CATSDPRQGARGPQHF
DNA: TGTGCCACCAGTGACCCAAGACAGGGGGCAAGGGGGCCCCAGCATTTT

V: TRBV5-1
J: TRBJ1-2
size: .
D: TRBD1
CDR3: CASSSSWDSLYGYTF
DNA: TGCGCCAGCAGTTCCTCCTGGGACAGTCTCTATGGCTACACCTTC

V: TRBV18
J: TRBJ1-5
size: few
D: .
CDR3: CASSSDRYQPQHF
DNA: TGTGCCAGCTCATCAGACAGGTACCAGCCCCAGCATTTT

V: TRBV3-1/TRBV3-2
J: TRBJ2-6
size: .
D: TRBD1
CDR3: CASSPWDRGLSGANVLTF
DNA: TGTGCCAGCAGCCCGTGGGACAGGGGGCTCTCTGGGGCCAACGTCCTGACTTTC

V: TRBV12-3/TRBV12-4
J: TRBJ2-7
size: once
D: .
CDR3: CASCRQQAAEQYF
DNA: TGTGCCAGCTGCCGACAACAGGCGGCCGAGCAGTACTTC

V: TRBV5-6
J: TRBJ2-3
size: .
D: TRBD2
CDR3: CASSSGLAGAPLGTQYF
DNA: TGTGCCAGCAGCTCCGGACTAGCGGGGGCGCCTTTAGGTACGCAGTATTTT

V: TRBV5-4
J: TRBJ2-5
size: .
D: TRBD2
CDR3: CASSLPGGEGTQYF
DNA: TGTGCCAGCAGCTTACCTGGGGGGGAAGGGACCCAGTACTTC

V: TRBV7-2
J: TRBJ2-5
size: .
D: TRBD2
CDR3: CASSHQRGQETQYF
DNA: TGTGCCAGCAGCCATCAGCGGGGCCAAGAGACCCAGTACTTC

V: TRBV5-8
J: TRBJ1-5
size: .
D: .
CDR3: CASSFDFPEEPQHF
DNA: TGTGCCAGCAGCTTTGATTTCCCGGAGGAGCCCCAGCATTTT

V: TRBV7-9
J: TRBJ2-7
size: .
D: .
CDR3: CASSLMTASYEQYF
DNA: TGTGCCAGCAGCTTAATGACTGCCTCCTACGAGCAGTACTTC

V: TRBV5-6
J: TRBJ1-2
size: .
D: .
CDR3: CASSLSRVSGYTF
DNA: TGTGCCAGCAGCTTGTCCAGGGTCTCTGGCTACACCTTC

V: TRBV7-3
J: TRBJ2-3
size: .
D: .
CDR3: CASSSHRRDTQYF
DNA: TGTGCCAGCAGCTCACACAGGAGAGATACGCAGTATTTT

V: TRBV21-1
J: TRBJ2-7
size: .
D: .
CDR3: CASSKGRVYEQYF
DNA: TGTGCCAGCAGCAAAGGTCGAGTCTACGAGCAGTACTTC

V: TRBV5-4
J: TRBJ2-5
size: once
D: .
CDR3: CASSLGDRETQYF
DNA: TGTGCCAGCAGCTTAGGAGACCGAGAGACCCAGTACTTC

V: TRBV30
J: TRBJ1-2
size: .
D: .
CDR3: CAWRSGARDGYTF
DNA: TGTGCCTGGCGGTCAGGGGCACGGGATGGCTACACCTTC